These T cell receptor beta chains were read from a single sample in a study of regulatory T cells in long-lasting Graves disease. MiXCR was run by TCRdb on the multiplex PCR reads, yielding one entry per CDR3 protein. The sample yields 440,000 or so distinct CDR3 sequences, about 15% seen once. This same sample was also part of a study on T cells in Graves' hyperthyroidism and ophthalmopathy.

Sample: peripheral blood mononuclear cells (PBMCs), taken at new diagnosis, from a patient treated with antithyroid drugs. The receptors were sampled from a woman younger than 45 with Graves disease. Each CDR3 is given with its conserved first and last residue. Fields, in order: D gene, CDR3 length, clone size, J gene, V gene, CDR3 DNA, CDR3 protein. The D gene is left open where the match is weak. Clone sizes are given selectively: once, few, many, or a class where the clone is expanded.

D: NA; length: 17; size: NA; J: TRBJ2-2; V: TRBV4-1; DNA: TGCGCCAGCAGTCGGTCGCCGGCAGTGCCGAACACCGGGGAGCTGTTTTTT; CDR3: CASSRSPAVPNTGELFF
D: NA; length: 15; size: many; J: TRBJ2-1; V: TRBV19; DNA: TGTGCCAGTATCACCGCCGGGGCTGGATACAATGAGCAGTTCTTC; CDR3: CASITAGAGYNEQFF
D: TRBD1; length: 13; size: many; J: TRBJ1-1; V: TRBV6-2/TRBV6-3; DNA: TGTGCCAGCACTAGACAGGGTGTCACTGAAGCTTTCTTT; CDR3: CASTRQGVTEAFF
D: NA; length: 14; size: NA; J: TRBJ1-1; V: TRBV9; DNA: TGTGCCAGCAGCGGGGACGGATCGAACACTGAAGCTTTCTTT; CDR3: CASSGDGSNTEAFF
D: NA; length: 13; size: few; J: TRBJ1-5; V: TRBV19; DNA: TGTGCCAGTAGAGGTGATCCCAATCAGCCCCAGCATTTT; CDR3: CASRGDPNQPQHF
D: TRBD1; length: 13; size: many; J: TRBJ1-2; V: TRBV2; DNA: TGTGCCAGCAGTGTCAGGGGGATTTATGGCTACACCTTC; CDR3: CASSVRGIYGYTF
D: NA; length: 13; size: many; J: TRBJ1-5; V: TRBV12-3/TRBV12-4; DNA: TGTGCCAGCAGTCGGGACGTAGATCAGCCCCAGCATTTT; CDR3: CASSRDVDQPQHF
D: TRBD1; length: 15; size: NA; J: TRBJ1-1; V: TRBV4-1; DNA: TGCGCCAGCAGCCAGACAGGGCCGGTGAACACTGAAGCTTTCTTT; CDR3: CASSQTGPVNTEAFF
D: TRBD2; length: 15; size: many; J: TRBJ2-3; V: TRBV6-1; DNA: TGTGCCAGCAGTGGCGGGAGGGCCGGCACAGATACGCAGTATTTT; CDR3: CASSGGRAGTDTQYF
D: NA; length: 18; size: NA; J: TRBJ1-2; V: TRBV4-1; DNA: TGCGCCAGCAGCCATACGAACGGGATCCTGACATTTAACTATGGCTACACCTTC; CDR3: CASSHTNGILTFNYGYTF
D: NA; length: 16; size: many; J: TRBJ2-6; V: TRBV2; DNA: TGTGCCAGCAGCCGGGACACGCAATCTGGGGCCAACGTCCTGACTTTC; CDR3: CASSRDTQSGANVLTF
D: TRBD2; length: 19; size: NA; J: TRBJ2-1; V: TRBV19; DNA: TGTGCCAGTAGTAGTGCCGGGACTAGCGGGGATGGGACCTACAATGAGCAGTTCTTC; CDR3: CASSSAGTSGDGTYNEQFF
D: TRBD2; length: 16; size: few; J: TRBJ2-2; V: TRBV29-1; DNA: TGCAGCGTTGAATGGGCGGGAGCATTTGGCACCGGGGAGCTGTTTTTT; CDR3: CSVEWAGAFGTGELFF
D: TRBD2; length: 15; size: many; J: TRBJ2-2; V: TRBV3-1; DNA: TGTGCCAGCAGCACCTCTAGCGGAAACACCGGGGAGCTGTTTTTT; CDR3: CASSTSSGNTGELFF
D: TRBD2; length: 14; size: NA; J: TRBJ2-3; V: TRBV20-1; DNA: TGCAGTGCGAGCGGGGGGATAGGGGCAGATACGCAGTATTTT; CDR3: CSASGGIGADTQYF
D: NA; length: 15; size: few; J: TRBJ2-4; V: TRBV5-1; DNA: TGCGCCAGCAGCTTGGTGGCAGGGCCCCAAAACATTCAGTACTTC; CDR3: CASSLVAGPQNIQYF
D: TRBD2; length: 14; size: many; J: TRBJ2-1; V: TRBV15; DNA: TGTGCCACCGGGGGCGGGAGGGCCGCAAATGAGCAGTTCTTC; CDR3: CATGGGRAANEQFF
D: TRBD2; length: 16; size: NA; J: TRBJ2-5; V: TRBV7-9; DNA: TGTGCCAGCAGCTTTGGGACTAGCGGGACTGGCAAGACCCAGTACTTC; CDR3: CASSFGTSGTGKTQYF
D: NA; length: 13; size: many; J: TRBJ2-1; V: TRBV30; DNA: TGTGCCTGGAAACGAGCCTCCTACAATGAGCAGTTCTTC; CDR3: CAWKRASYNEQFF
D: NA; length: 15; size: NA; J: TRBJ1-5; V: TRBV19; DNA: TGTGCCAGTAGCTATACCAGGCGAGGAGATCTGCCCCAGCATTTT; CDR3: CASSYTRRGDLPQHF
D: TRBD2; length: 14; size: many; J: TRBJ2-7; V: TRBV9; DNA: TGTGCCAGCAGCGTAGGTCGAGCGGGAGGCGAGCAGTACTTC; CDR3: CASSVGRAGGEQYF
D: NA; length: 10; size: many; J: TRBJ1-2; V: TRBV29-1; DNA: TGCAGCGTTCGGGACGAGGGCTACACCTTC; CDR3: CSVRDEGYTF
D: TRBD2; length: 17; size: many; J: TRBJ2-7; V: TRBV20-1; DNA: TGCAGTGCTAGAGAATACCCCGGGAGGGACACGGCCTACGAGCAGTACTTC; CDR3: CSAREYPGRDTAYEQYF
D: NA; length: 14; size: many; J: TRBJ2-5; V: TRBV7-3; DNA: TGTGCCAGCAGCCCTGATGGTTTAACGGAGACCCAGTACTTC; CDR3: CASSPDGLTETQYF
D: NA; length: 13; size: NA; J: TRBJ1-1; V: TRBV30; DNA: TGTGCCTGGAATGGTGCGGCGAACACTGAAGCTTTCTTT; CDR3: CAWNGAANTEAFF
D: TRBD2; length: 15; size: many; J: TRBJ2-2; V: TRBV28; DNA: TGTGCCAGCAGTGCCGGGACTAGCGGGAGAGGGGAGCTGTTTTTT; CDR3: CASSAGTSGRGELFF
D: TRBD1; length: 13; size: many; J: TRBJ2-2; V: TRBV12-3/TRBV12-4; DNA: TGTGCCAGCACGGAACAGGGGGCCGGGGAGCTGTTTTTT; CDR3: CASTEQGAGELFF
D: TRBD2; length: 13; size: NA; J: TRBJ2-4; V: TRBV12-5; DNA: TGTGCTAGTGGTTTCGAGGGGAGGGACATTCAGTACTTC; CDR3: CASGFEGRDIQYF
D: NA; length: 13; size: many; J: TRBJ2-7; V: TRBV5-4; DNA: TGTGCCAGCAGCTTGGACAGCCTTTACGGGCAGTACTTC; CDR3: CASSLDSLYGQYF
D: NA; length: 13; size: many; J: TRBJ2-5; V: TRBV30; DNA: TGTGCCTGGAGATCCGGGGGCGGGGAGACCCAGTACTTC; CDR3: CAWRSGGGETQYF
D: NA; length: 15; size: NA; J: TRBJ2-7; V: TRBV5-1; DNA: TGCGCCAGCAGCTTGAACAGACAGGCCGACTACGAGCAGTACTTC; CDR3: CASSLNRQADYEQYF
D: NA; length: 17; size: many; J: TRBJ2-7; V: TRBV6-1; DNA: TGTGCCAGCAGACACCAAACTACCGGGACACGAGTGTACGAGCAGTACTTC; CDR3: CASRHQTTGTRVYEQYF
D: NA; length: 15; size: NA; J: TRBJ2-3; V: TRBV2; DNA: TGTGCCAGCAACCGGGACGGGACCAGCACAGATACGCAGTATTTT; CDR3: CASNRDGTSTDTQYF
D: TRBD1; length: 15; size: many; J: TRBJ2-3; V: TRBV27; DNA: TGTGCCAGCAGCGACAGGGGAGCAAGCACAGATACGCAGTATTTT; CDR3: CASSDRGASTDTQYF
D: NA; length: 16; size: many; J: TRBJ2-1; V: TRBV3-1; DNA: TGTGCCAGCAGCCAAGAAGTTTGGAAGGTCTACAATGAGCAGTTCTTC; CDR3: CASSQEVWKVYNEQFF
D: NA; length: 15; size: NA; J: TRBJ1-1; V: TRBV29-1; DNA: TGCAGCGTTGGGGCAGGGTGGGGTATGAACACTGAAGCTTTCTTT; CDR3: CSVGAGWGMNTEAFF
D: NA; length: 14; size: few; J: TRBJ2-2; V: TRBV7-9; DNA: TGTGCCAGCAGTTATGACCCGGGGTCCCGGGAGCTGTTTTTT; CDR3: CASSYDPGSRELFF
D: NA; length: 17; size: many; J: TRBJ1-1; V: TRBV5-1; DNA: TGCGCCAGCAGCTTGGGGGTGACGGCTAACCAGGGCGCTGAAGCTTTCTTT; CDR3: CASSLGVTANQGAEAFF
D: NA; length: 11; size: many; J: TRBJ2-3; V: TRBV29-1; DNA: TGCAGCTCCAAAGCGGCAGATACGCAGTATTTT; CDR3: CSSKAADTQYF
D: NA; length: 14; size: many; J: TRBJ1-1; V: TRBV2; DNA: TGTGCCAGCAGTGGAGACCGATGGGACACTGAAGCTTTCTTT; CDR3: CASSGDRWDTEAFF
D: NA; length: 15; size: many; J: TRBJ1-2; V: TRBV27; DNA: TGTGCCAGCAGTTTATCGGTCGATACGCGGGGAGGCTACACCTTC; CDR3: CASSLSVDTRGGYTF
D: NA; length: 15; size: NA; J: TRBJ2-7; V: TRBV4-2; DNA: TGTGGCAGCAGCCAAGGGGCCTGGGGGAGCTACGAGCAGTACTTC; CDR3: CGSSQGAWGSYEQYF
D: NA; length: 14; size: many; J: TRBJ1-5; V: TRBV30; DNA: TGTGCCTGGAGTGTGGGACTGAGTGATCAGCCCCAGCATTTT; CDR3: CAWSVGLSDQPQHF
D: NA; length: 13; size: many; J: TRBJ2-7; V: TRBV2; DNA: TGTGCCAGCAGTGGGGCGGTTACCTACGAGCAGTACTTC; CDR3: CASSGAVTYEQYF
D: NA; length: 13; size: NA; J: TRBJ1-4; V: TRBV5-5; DNA: TGTGCCAGCAGCTTTCCCGGGGATGAAAAACTGTTTTTT; CDR3: CASSFPGDEKLFF
D: TRBD1; length: 14; size: NA; J: TRBJ2-1; V: TRBV11-1; DNA: TGTGCCAGCACTGGGACAGGGGGGTTAAATGAGCAGTTCTTC; CDR3: CASTGTGGLNEQFF
D: TRBD1; length: 16; size: NA; J: TRBJ1-3; V: TRBV19; DNA: TGTGCCAGTAGTATAGGTGGGACAGCCTCTGGAAACACCATATATTTT; CDR3: CASSIGGTASGNTIYF
D: TRBD2; length: 16; size: NA; J: TRBJ2-7; V: TRBV18; DNA: TGTGCCAGCTCACCGCCGACTAGCGGGAGGGTCTACGAGCAGTACTTC; CDR3: CASSPPTSGRVYEQYF
D: NA; length: 14; size: many; J: TRBJ1-1; V: TRBV2; DNA: TGTGCCAGCCGGCGGGGACAAAGAAGGACTGAAGCTTTCTTT; CDR3: CASRRGQRRTEAFF
D: NA; length: 14; size: NA; J: TRBJ2-7; V: TRBV19; DNA: TGTGCCAGTAGTAGGGCTGGCGGAGTTTACGAGCAGTACTTC; CDR3: CASSRAGGVYEQYF
D: TRBD2; length: 15; size: few; J: TRBJ2-3; V: TRBV30; DNA: TGTGCCTGGAGGCAACCGGGACTAGCGTTTGGTACGCAGTATTTT; CDR3: CAWRQPGLAFGTQYF
D: NA; length: 12; size: NA; J: TRBJ1-4; V: TRBV28; DNA: TGTGCCAGCAGGGGGGGGGGCGGAAAACTGTTTTTT; CDR3: CASRGGGGKLFF
D: NA; length: 15; size: many; J: TRBJ2-1; V: TRBV30; DNA: TGTGCCTGGACCCCGGGAGAGAGCTCCTACAATGAGCAGTTCTTC; CDR3: CAWTPGESSYNEQFF